Below, one T cell receptor (beta chain) is given with its context. Germline CDR1 reads SNHLY; CDR2 reads FYNNEI. CDR3 length: 13 amino acids. Trimming stripped 7 bases from V and 1 base from J, with 10 bases between. Patients from Seattle were sampled longitudinally, starting during active infection. This sample is drawn from a study of blood T cell repertoires in COVID-19. Study context: Donors in the United States, Italy and Spain gave samples during acute or convalescent COVID-19.

Sequencing was performed with immunoSEQ multiplex PCR; in TCRdb, only in-frame clones are kept and a portion is missing. This table has approximately 320,000 clones, roughly nine tenths appearing once. The origin of this receptor is a young woman with COVID-19, enrolled during active disease. Sequences were obtained from peripheral blood. This chain connects TRBV2 to TRBJ1-1; perhaps TRBD1 as D (5 bases). The CDR3 loop is CASNGHPNTEAFF. The CDR3 nucleotides read TGTGCCAGCAATGGACATCCGAACACTGAAGCTTTCTTT.